This TCR beta chain was identified during a study of T-cell reconstitution after alpha-beta-depleted transplantation in children. Study-level findings and limits: TCRbeta diversity was high at day 60 in some patients (a result of surviving recipient T cells and thymic progenitors). After one year, T-cell counts and TCRbeta diversity mostly came from new T cells. Several hundred rapidly expanded clones from non-depleted graft cells reportedly supplied alpha-beta T cells about two months post-transplant.

Library preparation (for TCRbeta) was performed with unique molecular identifiers. TCRdb analysed the PCR reads with MiXCR anew, one entry per CDR3 protein. The data show about 980,000 distinct CDR3 sequences, roughly 31% seen once. CDR1 is SEHNR and CDR2 is FQNEAQ in the germline V gene (reference sequence). Trimming pared 2 bases from V and 5 bases from J, leaving 12 bases between. The CDR3 consists of 14 residues. This clonotype was recorded once. Its antigen is unknown. The receptor's source is a boy under two years old who had a stem cell transplant for SCID, so the T cells may come from the graft donor. This chain joins TRBV7-9 and TRBJ1-2, with D unresolved. Specimen: PBMCs, mostly from graft donor cells, collected 360 days after TCRalphabeta/CD19-depleted stem cell transplant. The DNA for the CDR3 is TGTGCCAGCAGCTTAAAGGGAACCGCGTATGGCTACACCTTC. Translated: CASSLKGTAYGYTF.